This is a list of T cell receptor beta chains from one sample in a study of blood T cell repertoires in COVID-19. TCRdb's copy holds only in-frame clones and misses some; the assay was immunoSEQ multiplex PCR. The sample records approximately 130,000 clones, over 60% being singletons. The sample was peripheral blood. The receptors come from a human donor in a cohort sampled during active COVID-19. Each CDR3 is given with its conserved first and last residue. Fields, in order: V gene, clone size, CDR3 length, J gene, D gene, CDR3 protein, CDR3 DNA. A D gene is named only where the DNA matches it firmly. The listing skips clone size in some rows; elsewhere it reads once, few, many or a size class.

>TRBV15|NA|15|TRBJ2-7|NA
CATSRSLADSYEQYF
TGTGCCACCAGCCGCTCTTTAGCGGACTCCTACGAGCAGTACTTC
>TRBV27|NA|16|TRBJ2-3|TRBD2
CASSWKAGGRADTQYF
TGTGCCAGCAGTTGGAAAGCGGGAGGGCGGGCAGATACGCAGTATTTT
>TRBV11-1|NA|16|TRBJ2-1|TRBD2
CASSRQAGALRDEQFF
TGTGCCAGCAGCCGACAAGCGGGAGCACTCCGGGACGAGCAGTTCTTC
>TRBV11-2|NA|17|TRBJ1-4|TRBD1
CASSLDPDRAVGEKLFF
TGTGCCAGCAGCTTAGATCCTGACAGGGCGGTAGGAGAAAAACTGTTTTTT
>TRBV14|NA|16|TRBJ2-1|TRBD1
CASSHPGGRTYNEQFF
TGTGCCAGCAGCCACCCAGGGGGAAGGACCTACAATGAGCAGTTCTTC
>TRBV5-5|once|18|TRBJ2-1|TRBD1
CASSPHWAGDRVNNEQFF
TGTGCCAGCAGCCCTCACTGGGCTGGGGACAGGGTTAACAATGAGCAGTTCTTC
>TRBV9|NA|16|TRBJ2-2|TRBD2
CASSLGPGGGAGELFF
TGTGCCAGCAGCCTCGGACCGGGAGGCGGGGCCGGGGAGCTGTTTTTT
>TRBV6-6|NA|15|TRBJ1-4|NA
CASSYLSTADEKLFF
TGTGCCAGCAGTTACCTCTCGACAGCCGATGAAAAACTGTTTTTT
>TRBV9|NA|14|TRBJ2-1|TRBD1
CASSVAPGGHEQFF
TGTGCCAGCAGCGTAGCCCCAGGGGGCCATGAGCAGTTCTTC
>TRBV29-1|NA|12|TRBJ2-7|TRBD1
CSAVDRGNEQYF
TGCAGCGCCGTAGACAGGGGGAACGAGCAGTACTTC
>TRBV3-1/TRBV3-2|NA|15|TRBJ2-7|NA
CASSREGGSSYEQYF
TGTGCCAGCAGCCGAGAGGGGGGGAGCTCCTACGAGCAGTACTTC
>TRBV5-4|many|15|TRBJ2-7|TRBD2
CASSFPRAGDYEQYF
TGTGCCAGCAGCTTTCCCCGAGCGGGAGACTACGAGCAGTACTTC
>TRBV4-1|NA|13|TRBJ2-7|NA
CASSQGPSYEQYF
TGCGCCAGCAGCCAAGGGCCTTCATACGAGCAGTACTTC
>TRBV2|NA|14|TRBJ1-4|NA
CASAGQLGGEKLFF
TGTGCCAGCGCCGGACAATTAGGGGGTGAAAAACTGTTTTTT
>TRBV19|few|14|TRBJ1-4|TRBD1
CASSIWQGGEKLFF
TGTGCCAGTAGTATATGGCAGGGGGGTGAAAAACTGTTTTTT
>TRBV5-1|NA|14|TRBJ2-3|TRBD2
CASSSGGGRDTQYF
TGCGCCAGCAGCAGCGGGGGGGGCCGGGATACGCAGTATTTT
>TRBV5-1|NA|14|TRBJ1-2|NA
CASSQGTFRDGYTF
TGCGCCAGCAGCCAGGGGACGTTTCGAGATGGCTACACCTTC